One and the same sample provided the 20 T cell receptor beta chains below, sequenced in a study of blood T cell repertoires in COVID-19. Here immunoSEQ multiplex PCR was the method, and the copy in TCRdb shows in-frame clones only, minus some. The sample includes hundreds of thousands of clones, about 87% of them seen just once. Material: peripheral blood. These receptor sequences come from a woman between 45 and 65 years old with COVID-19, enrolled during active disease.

CDR3 nucleotide sequence: TGTGCCAGCAGCAAACAAAATGAGCAGTTCTTC. It is translated as CASSKQNEQFF. V gene TRBV7-2 combines with J gene TRBJ2-1; D is uncertain. The germline V gene encodes CDR1 SGHTA and CDR2 FQGNSA. The germline V and J ends were trimmed by 5 bases and 7 bases, with 6 bases remaining between them. There are 11 residues in the CDR3. Using reference TRBV7-2 and TRBJ2-1 for the parts outside the CDR3, the full variable domain is GAGVSQSPSNKVTEKGKDVELRCDPISGHTALYWYRQSLGQGLEFLIYFQGNSAPDKSGLPSDRFSAERTGGSVSTLTIQRTQQEDSAVYLCASSKQNEQFFGPGTRLTVL.

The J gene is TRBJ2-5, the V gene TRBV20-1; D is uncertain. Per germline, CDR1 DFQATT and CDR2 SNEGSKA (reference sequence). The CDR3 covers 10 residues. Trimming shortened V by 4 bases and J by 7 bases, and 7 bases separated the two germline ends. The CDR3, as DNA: TGCAGTGCTATCAGTGGGACCCAGTACTTC. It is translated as CSAISGTQYF.

The CDR3 loop is CASRRDGTIYGYTF. The CDR3 nucleotides are TGTGCCAGTAGAAGAGACGGAACTATCTATGGCTACACCTTC. V is TRBV19 and J is TRBJ1-2; D is undetermined. V was clipped by 6 bases and J by 4 bases, with 15 bases between them. The CDR3 is 14 amino acids. Germline V gives CDR1 LNHDA, CDR2 SQIVND (reference sequence).

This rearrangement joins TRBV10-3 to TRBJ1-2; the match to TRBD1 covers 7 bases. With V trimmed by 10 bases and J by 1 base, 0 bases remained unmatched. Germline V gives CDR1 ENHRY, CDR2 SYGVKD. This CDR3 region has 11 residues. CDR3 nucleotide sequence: TGTGCCACAGGGGGTAACTATGGCTACACCTTC. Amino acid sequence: CATGGNYGYTF.

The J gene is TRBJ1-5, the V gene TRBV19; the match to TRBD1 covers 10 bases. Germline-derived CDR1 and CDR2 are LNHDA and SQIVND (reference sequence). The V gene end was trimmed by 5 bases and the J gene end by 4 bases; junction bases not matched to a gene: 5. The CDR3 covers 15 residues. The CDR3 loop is CASSWGQGSNQPQHF. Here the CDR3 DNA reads TGTGCCAGTAGTTGGGGACAGGGGTCAAATCAGCCCCAGCATTTT.

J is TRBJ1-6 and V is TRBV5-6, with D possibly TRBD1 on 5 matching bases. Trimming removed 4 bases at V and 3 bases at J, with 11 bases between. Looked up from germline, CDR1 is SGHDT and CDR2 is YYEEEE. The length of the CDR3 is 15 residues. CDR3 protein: CASSRQTHYNSPLHF. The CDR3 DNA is TGTGCCAGCAGCCGACAGACTCACTATAATTCACCCCTCCACTTT.

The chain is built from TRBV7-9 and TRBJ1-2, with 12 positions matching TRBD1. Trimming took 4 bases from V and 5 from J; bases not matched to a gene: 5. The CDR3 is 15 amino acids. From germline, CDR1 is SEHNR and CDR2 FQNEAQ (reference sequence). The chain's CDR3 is CASSSGQGALYGYTF. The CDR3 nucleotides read TGTGCCAGCAGCTCGGGACAGGGGGCTTTATATGGCTACACCTTC.

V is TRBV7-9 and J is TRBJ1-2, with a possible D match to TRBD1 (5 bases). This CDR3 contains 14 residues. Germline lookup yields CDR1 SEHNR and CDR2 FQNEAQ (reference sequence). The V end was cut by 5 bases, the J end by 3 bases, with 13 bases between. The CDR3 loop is CASSPSDIYYGYTF. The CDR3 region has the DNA TGTGCCAGCAGCCCTTCGGACATCTACTATGGCTACACCTTC.

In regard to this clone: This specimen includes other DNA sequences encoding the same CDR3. The CDR3 bases are TGTGCCAGCAGCCTCGGACAGAACTATGGCTACACCTTC. It specifies CASSLGQNYGYTF. This chain connects TRBV11-2 to TRBJ1-2; weak D call: TRBD1 (6 bases). The germline V gene has CDR1 SGHAT and CDR2 FQNNGV. The CDR3 sequence is 13 residues long. Deletions cut 5 bases from V and 2 bases from J, with 9 bases between.

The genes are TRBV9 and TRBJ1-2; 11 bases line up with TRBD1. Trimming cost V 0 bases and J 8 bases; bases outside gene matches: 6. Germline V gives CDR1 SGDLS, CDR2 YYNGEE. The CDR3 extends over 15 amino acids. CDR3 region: CASSVGTGGAEGYTF. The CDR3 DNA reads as TGTGCCAGCAGCGTAGGGACAGGGGGCGCGGAAGGCTACACCTTC.

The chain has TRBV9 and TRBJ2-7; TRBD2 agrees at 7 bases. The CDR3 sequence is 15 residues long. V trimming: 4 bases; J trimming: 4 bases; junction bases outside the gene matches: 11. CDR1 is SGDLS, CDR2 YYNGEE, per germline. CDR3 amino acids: CASSSRSAGVYEQYF. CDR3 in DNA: TGTGCCAGCAGCTCCCGTTCTGCGGGGGTGTACGAGCAGTACTTC. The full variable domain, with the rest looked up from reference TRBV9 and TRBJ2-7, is DSGVTQTPKHLITATGQRVTLRCSPRSGDLSVYWYQQSLDQGLQFLIQYYNGEERAKGNILERFSAQQFPDLHSELNLSSLELGDSALYFCASSSRSAGVYEQYFGPGTRLTVT.

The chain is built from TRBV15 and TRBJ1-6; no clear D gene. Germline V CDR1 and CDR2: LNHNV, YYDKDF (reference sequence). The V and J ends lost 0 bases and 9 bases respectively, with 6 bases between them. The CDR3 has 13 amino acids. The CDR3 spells CATSRDEGSPLHF. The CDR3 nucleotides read TGTGCCACCAGCAGAGATGAGGGTTCACCCCTCCACTTT.

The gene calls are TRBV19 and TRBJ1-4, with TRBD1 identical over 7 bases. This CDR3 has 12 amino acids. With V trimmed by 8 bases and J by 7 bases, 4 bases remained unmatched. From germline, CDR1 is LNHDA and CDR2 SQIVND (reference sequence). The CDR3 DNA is TGTGCCAGTGCCACAGGGGTTGAAAAACTGTTTTTT. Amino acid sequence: CASATGVEKLFF.

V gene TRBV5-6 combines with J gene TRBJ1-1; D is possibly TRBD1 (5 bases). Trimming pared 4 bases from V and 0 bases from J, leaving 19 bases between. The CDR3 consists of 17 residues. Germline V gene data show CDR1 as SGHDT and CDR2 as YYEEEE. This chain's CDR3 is CASSLPPGYLMNTEAFF. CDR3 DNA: TGTGCCAGCAGCCTACCACCAGGGTATCTCATGAACACTGAAGCTTTCTTT. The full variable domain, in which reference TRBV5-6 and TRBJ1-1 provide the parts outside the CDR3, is DAGVTQSPTHLIKTRGQQVTLRCSPKSGHDTVSWYQQALGQGPQFIFQYYEEEERQRGNFPDRFSGHQFPNYSSELNVNALLLGDSALYLCASSLPPGYLMNTEAFFGQGTRLTVV.

CDR3 nucleotide sequence: TGTGCCAGCAGCCTACGGACAGGGGAGGAAGATACGCAGTATTTT. Encoded protein: CASSLRTGEEDTQYF. The rearrangement links TRBV7-3 to TRBJ2-3, with 9 positions matching TRBD1. The germline V gene has CDR1 SGHTA and CDR2 FQGTGA. The CDR3 runs 15 residues. With V trimmed by 5 bases and J by 5 bases, 8 bases remained unmatched.

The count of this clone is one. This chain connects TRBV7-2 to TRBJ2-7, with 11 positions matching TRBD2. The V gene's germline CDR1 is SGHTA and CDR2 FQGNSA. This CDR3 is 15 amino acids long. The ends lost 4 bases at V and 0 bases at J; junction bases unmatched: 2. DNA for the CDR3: TGTGCCAGCAGCTCACTAGCGGGGGCCTCCTACGAGCAGTACTTC. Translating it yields CASSSLAGASYEQYF. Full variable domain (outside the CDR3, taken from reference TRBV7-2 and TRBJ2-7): GAGVSQSPSNKVTEKGKDVELRCDPISGHTALYWYRQSLGQGLEFLIYFQGNSAPDKSGLPSDRFSAERTGGSVSTLTIQRTQQEDSAVYLCASSSLAGASYEQYFGPGTRLTVT.

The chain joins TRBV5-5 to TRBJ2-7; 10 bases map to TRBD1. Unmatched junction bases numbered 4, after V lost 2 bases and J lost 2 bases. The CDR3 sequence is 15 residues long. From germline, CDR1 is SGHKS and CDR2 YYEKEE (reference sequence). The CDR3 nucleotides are TGTGCCAGCAGCTTCGGACAGGGGGGGACCTACGAGCAGTACTTC. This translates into CASSFGQGGTYEQYF.

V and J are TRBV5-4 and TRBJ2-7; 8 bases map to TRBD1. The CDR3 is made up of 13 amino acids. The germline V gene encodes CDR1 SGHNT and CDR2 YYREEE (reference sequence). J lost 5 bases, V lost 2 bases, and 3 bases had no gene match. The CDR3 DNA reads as TGTGCCAGCAGCTTAGACAGGGGCCACGAGCAGTACTTC. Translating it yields CASSLDRGHEQYF.

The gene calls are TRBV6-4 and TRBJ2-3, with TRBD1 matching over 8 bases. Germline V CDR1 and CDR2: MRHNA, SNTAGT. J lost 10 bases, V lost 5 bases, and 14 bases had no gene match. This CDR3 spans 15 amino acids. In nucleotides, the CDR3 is TGTGCCAGCAGTCTGACAGGGGCGGAGAAGGGGCCGCAGTATTTT. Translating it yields CASSLTGAEKGPQYF.

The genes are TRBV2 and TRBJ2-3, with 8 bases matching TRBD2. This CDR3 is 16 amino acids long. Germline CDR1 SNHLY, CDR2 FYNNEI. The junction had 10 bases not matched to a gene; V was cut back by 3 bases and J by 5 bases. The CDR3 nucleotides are TGTGCCAGCAGTGACATGAGCGGGGGATGGGGAGATACGCAGTATTTT. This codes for CASSDMSGGWGDTQYF.